The 20 T cell receptor beta chains in this list originate from one sample, sequenced in a study of blood T cell repertoires in COVID-19. The protocol was immunoSEQ multiplex PCR, while the TCRdb copy is restricted to in-frame clones and leaves out a portion. Among hundreds of thousands of clones listed, around 88% were seen once. Sequencing was carried out using peripheral blood. These receptor sequences come from a man aged 35-49 years with acute or convalescent COVID-19.

The genes are TRBV12-3 or TRBV12-4 and TRBJ2-7; no clear D. The V gene lost 3 bases and the J gene lost 2 bases, with 8 bases spanning the gap. This CDR3 is 13 amino acids long. The CDR3 sequence is CASSFGGPYEQYF. The CDR3 DNA is TGTGCCAGCAGTTTTGGCGGCCCCTACGAGCAGTACTTC.

The J gene is TRBJ2-7, the V gene TRBV14; perhaps TRBD2 as D (7 bases). The germline gives CDR1 SGHDN, CDR2 FVKESK. There are 14 residues in the CDR3. V was shortened by 0 bases and J by 5 bases, with 11 bases between the two germline ends. The CDR3 DNA is TGTGCCAGCAGCCAAGATTCGGGGGGCCACGAGCAGTACTTC. Encoded protein: CASSQDSGGHEQYF.

The CDR3 DNA is TGCGCCAGCAGCTCCCGGGAGGGAGCTGAAAAACTGTTTTTT. Protein: CASSSREGAEKLFF. The rearrangement uses TRBV5-1 and TRBJ1-4; D uncertain. The germline V gene encodes CDR1 SGHRS and CDR2 YFSETQ. CDR3 length equals 14 residues. Between the trimmed V and J ends, which lost 3 bases and 7 bases, there was a span of 13 bases.

This clone was recorded a few times. The chain links TRBV12-5 to TRBJ2-7, with TRBD1 as a possible D gene (5 bases). V shed 3 bases and J shed 7 bases, with 10 bases lying between them. This CDR3 has 12 residues. Germline-derived CDR1 and CDR2 are LGHNT and FRNRAP. The CDR3 spells CASGFQGKEQYF. CDR3 nucleotide sequence: TGTGCTAGTGGTTTCCAGGGAAAGGAGCAGTACTTC.

This clone was detected once. This chain joins TRBV11-2 and TRBJ1-2; 8 bases align to TRBD1. Trimming cost V 1 base and J 4 bases; bases outside gene matches: 5. CDR3 length equals 15 residues. Germline V lookup: CDR1 SGHAT, CDR2 FQNNGV. CDR3 sequence reads: CASSLVQGDTYGYTF. CDR3 DNA sequence: TGTGCCAGCAGCTTAGTACAGGGGGATACCTATGGCTACACCTTC. Combining the CDR3 with reference TRBV11-2 and TRBJ1-2 gives the whole variable domain EAGVAQSPRYKIIEKRQSVAFWCNPISGHATLYWYQQILGQGPKLLIQFQNNGVVDDSQLPKDRFSAERLKGVDSTLKIQPAKLEDSAVYLCASSLVQGDTYGYTFGSGTRLTVV.

The CDR3 sequence is CATSPGGGEQYF. For the CDR3, the DNA is TGTGCCACCAGTCCGGGAGGTGGCGAGCAGTACTTC. The chain uses TRBV24-1 and TRBJ2-7; TRBD2 aligns across 7 bases. The CDR3 is 12 amino acids. With V trimmed by 6 bases and J by 6 bases, 4 bases remained unmatched. The germline CDR1 and CDR2 sequences are KGHDR and SFDVKD.

The rearrangement links TRBV19 to TRBJ2-2, with TRBD2 identical over 9 bases. Germline V gene data show CDR1 as LNHDA and CDR2 as SQIVND (reference sequence). Germline trimming cut 3 bases from V and 8 bases from J; bases unmatched to any gene: 4. This CDR3 has 14 residues. This chain's CDR3 is CASSMGTSRGELFF. The CDR3 coding sequence is TGTGCCAGTAGTATGGGGACTAGCAGAGGGGAGCTGTTTTTT.

The gene calls are TRBV9 and TRBJ1-1; a weak D match, TRBD1 (5 bases). The CDR3 is 14 amino acids. Trimming pared 3 bases from V and 3 bases from J, leaving 12 bases between. The germline gives CDR1 SGDLS, CDR2 YYNGEE. The CDR3 region is CASSAPIGDTEAFF. The CDR3, as DNA: TGTGCCAGCAGCGCCCCTATAGGGGACACTGAAGCTTTCTTT.

This chain joins TRBV7-9 and TRBJ1-6; 10 nucleotides agree with TRBD1. The CDR3 is 14 amino acids. V trimming: 5 bases; J trimming: 7 bases; junction bases outside the gene matches: 2. Germline assignment: CDR1 SEHNR and CDR2 FQNEAQ (reference sequence). The CDR3 protein is CASSQGQGNSPLHF. The CDR3 nucleotides are TGTGCCAGCAGCCAGGGACAGGGGAATTCACCCCTCCACTTT. The full variable domain, completed using reference TRBV7-9 and TRBJ1-6, is DTGVSQNPRHKITKRGQNVTFRCDPISEHNRLYWYRQTLGQGPEFLTYFQNEAQLEKSRLLSDRFSAERPKGSFSTLEIQRTEQGDSAMYLCASSQGQGNSPLHFGNGTRLTVT.

This sequence joins TRBV3-1 (or the pseudogene TRBV3-2) and TRBJ1-1; no definite D call. The CDR3 spans 14 residues. V shed 7 bases and J shed 1 base, with 13 bases lying between them. The germline CDR1 and CDR2 sequences are LGHDT and YNNKEL (reference sequence). CDR3 DNA sequence: TGTGCCAGCACCCTAAAGGGAGGGAACACTGAAGCTTTCTTT. Its translation is CASTLKGGNTEAFF.

This chain links TRBV3-1 (or the pseudogene TRBV3-2) with TRBJ2-2; TRBD2 is a possible D gene (5 bases). V lost 1 base to trimming and J lost 2 bases, with 17 bases between them. The CDR3 contains 18 residues. Germline V gene data show CDR1 as LGHDT and CDR2 as YNNKEL (reference sequence). CDR3 DNA: TGTGCCAGCAGCCAAGTTGGAGGAGCCATCATTAACACCGGGGAGCTGTTTTTT. Residues: CASSQVGGAIINTGELFF.

The chain joins TRBV3-1 (or the pseudogene TRBV3-2) to TRBJ1-1; D remains unclear. This CDR3 is built from 14 residues. Germline CDR1 and CDR2: LGHDT and YNNKEL (reference sequence). V lost 2 bases and J 4 bases, leaving 11 bases between the germline ends. The CDR3 nucleotides read TGTGCCAGCAGCCAACGGGAGACCTTCACTGAAGCTTTCTTT. This gives the protein CASSQRETFTEAFF.

The rearrangement joins TRBV2 to TRBJ1-3, with 7 bases that match TRBD1. Germline loops: CDR1 SNHLY, CDR2 FYNNEI. The CDR3 has 17 residues. Trimming took 5 bases from V and 0 from J; bases not matched to a gene: 10. The CDR3 is CASSYLYDRASGNTIYF. The CDR3 bases are TGTGCCAGCAGTTATCTTTATGACAGGGCCTCTGGAAACACCATATATTTT.

The V gene is TRBV29-1, the J gene TRBJ2-7; TRBD1 matches at 10 bases. CDR3 length: 14 amino acids. The V segment lost 3 bases and the J segment 4 bases; nucleotides outside the gene matches: 6. Per germline, CDR1 SQVTM and CDR2 ANQGSEA. CDR3 DNA sequence: TGCAGCGTTGAGGAAGGACAGGGGGAATACGAGCAGTACTTC. Its protein is CSVEEGQGEYEQYF.

V usage is TRBV27 and J usage is TRBJ1-2; TRBD1 agrees at 9 bases. Trimming at V came to 6 bases and at J to 3 bases, leaving 8 bases not matched to a gene. The CDR3 sequence is 15 residues long. CDR1 is MNHEY, CDR2 SMNVEV, per germline (reference sequence). The CDR3: CASRKEGQGHYGYTF. CDR3 in DNA: TGTGCCAGCAGGAAAGAGGGACAGGGCCACTATGGCTACACCTTC.

The V and J genes are TRBV24-1 and TRBJ2-2, with TRBD1 matching over 8 bases. V dropped 7 bases and J dropped 7; count of bases not matched to a gene: 10. Germline CDR1 is KGHDR and CDR2 is SFDVKD. The CDR3 sequence is 15 residues long. In DNA, the CDR3 is TGTGCCACCAGGGACTCGGACAGGGACGACGGGGAGCTGTTTTTT. Its translation is CATRDSDRDDGELFF.

The chain uses TRBV24-1 and TRBJ1-4, with D unclear. V was cut by 5 bases and J by 2 bases, with 14 bases left in between. CDR1 and CDR2 from the germline V gene are KGHDR and SFDVKD. The CDR3 runs to 16 residues. The CDR3 loop reads CATSVGTGSTNEKLFF. CDR3 in DNA: TGTGCCACCAGTGTTGGAACCGGGTCCACTAATGAAAAACTGTTTTTT.

The CDR3 DNA is TGTGCCAGCAGCCAAGGACAGGGGACTAACTATGGCTACACCTTC. Protein sequence: CASSQGQGTNYGYTF. The chain uses TRBV3-1 (or the pseudogene TRBV3-2) and TRBJ1-2; the match to TRBD1 covers 8 bases. V shed 1 base and J 0 bases; nucleotides not matched to a gene: 1. Germline CDR1 is LGHDT and CDR2 is YNNKEL (reference sequence). The CDR3 is made up of 15 amino acids.

This chain uses TRBV6-5 with TRBJ1-5; TRBD1 agrees at 11 bases. The trim removed 5 bases at V and 5 bases at J, leaving 5 bases unmatched. Germline loops: CDR1 MNHEY, CDR2 SVGAGI. The CDR3 loop spans 15 amino acids. The CDR3 protein is CASSPRDRGDQPQHF. CDR3 in DNA: TGTGCCAGCAGTCCCCGGGACAGGGGGGATCAGCCCCAGCATTTT.

As for this clone: A read error may produce the germline difference seen at one junction end. The V gene is TRBV7-3, the J gene TRBJ2-1; 8 nucleotides align to TRBD2. The CDR3 loop spans 13 amino acids. Looked up from germline, CDR1 is SGHTA and CDR2 is FQGTGA. This CDR3 reads CASTLGAGDEQFF. The CDR3 bases are TGTGCCAGCACCTTAGGAGCGGGGGATGAGCAGTTCTTC.